The 10 T cell receptor beta chains in this list originate from one sample, sequenced in a study of blood T cell repertoires in COVID-19. Sequencing was performed with immunoSEQ multiplex PCR; in TCRdb, only in-frame clones are kept and a portion is missing. The profile covers 250,000 to 350,000 clones, with roughly 87% appearing a single time and roughly 2.2% taken by the ten largest. Sequences were obtained from peripheral blood. These receptors were taken from a woman aged 50 to 65 who had recovered from COVID-19.

The rearrangement uses TRBV7-8 and TRBJ1-1, with 7 bases that match TRBD1. Trimming cost V 4 bases and J 0 bases; bases outside gene matches: 5. The germline V gene has CDR1 SGHVS and CDR2 FQNEAQ. The CDR3 has 15 residues. The CDR3 sequence is CASSYNRGMNTEAFF. The CDR3 nucleotides read TGTGCCAGCAGCTATAACAGGGGAATGAACACTGAAGCTTTCTTT.

The chain has TRBV12-5 and TRBJ2-1; 9 nucleotides match TRBD2. Germline V CDR1 and CDR2: LGHNT, FRNRAP. The CDR3 covers 19 residues. V shed 0 bases, J shed 7 bases, and the junction held 16 bases outside the gene matches. CDR3 sequence: CASGLVLREGRGSRNEQFF. In nucleotides, the CDR3 is TGTGCTAGTGGTTTGGTGTTGCGGGAGGGCCGGGGAAGCCGAAATGAGCAGTTCTTC.

The genes are TRBV11-2 and TRBJ2-1; 8 positions agree with TRBD2. V lost 1 base to trimming and J lost 7 bases; unmatched junction nucleotides: 3. The V gene's germline CDR1 is SGHAT and CDR2 FQNNGV. This CDR3 region has 14 residues. The CDR3 DNA is TGTGCCAGCAGCTTAGTCGGGGGGGTTAATGAGCAGTTCTTC. Amino acid sequence: CASSLVGGVNEQFF.

The chain recombines TRBV18 with TRBJ1-6, with 9 bases aligning to TRBD1. Germline V CDR1 and CDR2: KGHSH, LQKENI. This CDR3 spans 15 amino acids. Trimming at V came to 6 bases and at J to 9 bases, leaving 9 bases not matched to a gene. CDR3 sequence (DNA): TGTGCCAGCTCGCCCACAGGGGGCAAGGGTTCACCCCTCCACTTT. This translates into CASSPTGGKGSPLHF.

The chain employs TRBV5-1 and TRBJ2-5, with 15 nucleotides matching TRBD2. Per the germline V gene, CDR1 is SGHRS and CDR2 is YFSETQ. The CDR3 extends over 15 amino acids. Trimming cost V 4 bases and J 5 bases; bases outside gene matches: 3. The CDR3 loop reads CASSPGLAGGETQYF. In DNA form, the CDR3 reads TGCGCCAGCAGCCCCGGACTAGCGGGGGGGGAGACCCAGTACTTC.

The rearrangement uses TRBV5-1 and TRBJ2-7, with 12 bases matching TRBD2. The CDR3 has 18 residues. The trim removed 4 bases at V and 0 bases at J, leaving 11 bases unmatched. CDR1 and CDR2 from the germline V gene are SGHRS and YFSETQ. This chain's CDR3 is CASSLWGTSGLSSYEQYF. The DNA for the CDR3 is TGCGCCAGCAGCCTATGGGGGACTAGCGGGCTCAGCTCCTACGAGCAGTACTTC.

The chain links TRBV30 to TRBJ2-6; 9 bases align to TRBD2. V was clipped by 6 bases and J by 0 bases; unmatched bases: 6. Germline lookup yields CDR1 GTSNPN and CDR2 SVGIG (reference sequence). CDR3 size: 16 residues. The CDR3 sequence: CACRGRGGSGANVLTF. CDR3 sequence (DNA): TGTGCCTGCCGGGGGCGGGGGGGCTCTGGGGCCAACGTCCTGACTTTC.

The chain recombines TRBV7-9 with TRBJ1-6; 8 bases fit TRBD1. This CDR3 is 18 amino acids long. Looked up from germline, CDR1 is SEHNR and CDR2 is FQNEAQ (reference sequence). V trimming: 2 bases; J trimming: 3 bases; junction bases outside the gene matches: 9. The CDR3 protein is CASSLSGGQGYYNSPLHF. The CDR3 DNA follows: TGTGCCAGCAGCTTAAGCGGAGGACAGGGATACTATAATTCACCCCTCCACTTT.

The chain combines TRBV5-6 with TRBJ2-5; possible D gene TRBD2, 5 bases. CDR3 length equals 12 residues. Looked up from germline, CDR1 is SGHDT and CDR2 is YYEEEE. Deletions cut 3 bases from V and 2 bases from J, with 5 bases between. The CDR3: CASSWEQETQYF. As DNA, the CDR3 is TGTGCCAGCAGCTGGGAGCAAGAGACCCAGTACTTC.

The chain is built from TRBV30 and TRBJ2-1, with 14 bases matching TRBD2. Germline V CDR1 and CDR2: GTSNPN, SVGIG (reference sequence). This CDR3 region has 17 residues. Trimming at V came to 6 bases and at J to 0 bases, leaving 7 bases not matched to a gene. The CDR3 nucleotides read TGTGCCTGCGGACTAGCGGGGGGCTCGAGCTCCTACAATGAGCAGTTCTTC. This translates into CACGLAGGSSSYNEQFF.